This is a list of T cell receptor beta chains from one sample in a study of CD8 T cells in ankylosing spondylitis. TCRdb independently ran MiXCR on the 5' RACE reads; one entry per CDR3 protein. The table records 45,000 to 60,000 distinct CDR3 sequences, approximately 7% of them present only once. Sequencing input: blood, either unsorted or a sorted T cell fraction (not recorded which). The receptors here all came from a female donor with ankylosing spondylitis or in good health (not recorded which). The CDR3 runs from the conserved cysteine through the conserved F or W. D genes are given only for firm matches. Clone size is shown for a subset of rows, as once, few, many or a class of expanded clone.

D gene	V gene	clone size	J gene	CDR3 DNA	CDR3 protein
NA	TRBV25-1	many	TRBJ2-7	TGTGCCAGCAGTGAATATATGAGGGGGGAGCAGTACTTC	CASSEYMRGEQYF
TRBD1	TRBV20-1	NA	TRBJ2-3	TGCATCTCGGGACAGGGTCCGGGTAAGGCAGATACGCAGTATTTT	CISGQGPGKADTQYF
TRBD1	TRBV5-1	few	TRBJ2-1	TGCGCCAGCAGCCCAGACAGGGTCGGGTACAATGAGCAGTTCTTC	CASSPDRVGYNEQFF
NA	TRBV7-9	NA	TRBJ2-3	TGTGCCAGCAGCTTTTCCCAGGGGGGGGATATGCAGTATTTT	CASSFSQGGDMQYF
NA	TRBV29-1	many	TRBJ2-7	TGCAGCGTTACACAGGGGACTCCCTACGAGCAGTACTTC	CSVTQGTPYEQYF
NA	TRBV7-2	NA	TRBJ2-7	TGTGCCAGCAGCTTAGCCGGACTGAGCTCCTACGAGCAGTACTTC	CASSLAGLSSYEQYF
NA	TRBV20-1	many	TRBJ2-3	TGCAGTGCCCTAGGACCTTATACGCAGTATTTT	CSALGPYTQYF
NA	TRBV5-1	many	TRBJ2-3	TGCGCCAGCAGCTTGTTCGGGGACGATACGCAGTATTTT	CASSLFGDDTQYF
TRBD1	TRBV6-5	many	TRBJ2-1	TGTGCCAGCAGTTCGACAGGGGGATGGTGGGATGAGCAGTTCTTC	CASSSTGGWWDEQFF
NA	TRBV5-1	many	TRBJ2-2	TGCGCCAGCAGCTTGGCGTTTGGAACCGGGGAGCTGTTTTTT	CASSLAFGTGELFF
TRBD2	TRBV11-2	NA	TRBJ2-2	TGTGCCAGCAGCCCCCGAGCCAGCGGGGGGCCGAACACCGGGGAGCTGTTTTTT	CASSPRASGGPNTGELFF
NA	TRBV5-1	many	TRBJ1-6	TGCGCCAGCAGCTTGCAGTCCTCAAGGGCCTCCGCTTCACCCCTCCACTTT	CASSLQSSRASASPLHF
NA	TRBV5-1	many	TRBJ2-3	TGCGCCAGCAGCTCGGGAGGCACAGATACGCAGTATTTT	CASSSGGTDTQYF
NA	TRBV3-1	many	TRBJ2-1	TGTGCCAGCAGCCAACAAACTAGCTCTCATGAGCAGTTCTTC	CASSQQTSSHEQFF
NA	TRBV3-1	many	TRBJ2-1	TGTGCCAGCAGCCCGGGGTTTTCCTACAATGAGCAGTTCTTC	CASSPGFSYNEQFF
NA	TRBV12-3/TRBV12-4	many	TRBJ1-5	TGTGCCAGCAGCAGGGGACCCAATCAGCCCCAGCATTTT	CASSRGPNQPQHF
NA	TRBV24-1	many	TRBJ2-5	TGTGCCACCAGTGATTCGAGGACTCAAGAGACCCAGTACTTC	CATSDSRTQETQYF
TRBD2	TRBV5-4	NA	TRBJ2-2	TGTGCCAGCAGCTTATGGACTAGTTCAGCCTGGAACACCGGGGAGCTGTTTTTT	CASSLWTSSAWNTGELFF
TRBD2	TRBV12-3/TRBV12-4	many	TRBJ2-2	TGTGCCAGCAGAGGGGGACTAGCGGGGGGCGTGACCGGGGAGCTGTTTTTT	CASRGGLAGGVTGELFF
NA	TRBV7-2	few	TRBJ2-3	TGTGCCAGCAGCTTATTCCTCACAGATACGCAGTATTTT	CASSLFLTDTQYF
NA	TRBV7-9	NA	TRBJ1-2	TGTGCCAGCAGCTTAGCGTTGGACAGCGCCCTTGGCTTC	CASSLALDSALGF
TRBD2	TRBV20-1	many	TRBJ2-3	TGCAGTGCCGCGAGGGCTAGCGGGGTCGGAGATACGCAGTATTTT	CSAARASGVGDTQYF
NA	TRBV30	many	TRBJ1-2	TGTGCCTGGAGTAAGGATCGGCAGAACTATGGCTACACCTTC	CAWSKDRQNYGYTF
NA	TRBV5-5	many	TRBJ1-2	TGTGCCAGCAGCTTGGTGGGAGGGGGTGGCTATGGCTACACCTTC	CASSLVGGGGYGYTF
NA	TRBV12-3/TRBV12-4	many	TRBJ1-2	TGTGCCAGCAGTTTAAACCAGGGGAACTATGGCTACACCTTC	CASSLNQGNYGYTF
TRBD1	TRBV6-2/TRBV6-3	many	TRBJ2-6	TGTGCCAGCAGTTACCCTAGGGACAGACTGGTCTCTGGGGCCAACGTCCTGACTTTC	CASSYPRDRLVSGANVLTF
NA	TRBV3-1	many	TRBJ1-5	TGTGCCAGCAGCCAAGATCACGGCCCGAGGGCTGGACAGCCCCAGCATTTT	CASSQDHGPRAGQPQHF
NA	TRBV12-3/TRBV12-4	once	TRBJ2-7	TGTGCCAGCAGTTTTCCCTCACACGAGCAGTACTTC	CASSFPSHEQYF
TRBD2	TRBV19	few	TRBJ2-5	TGTGCCAGTAGAGGCCACGGGCTAGCGGTGACAGAGACCCAGTACTTC	CASRGHGLAVTETQYF
NA	TRBV12-3/TRBV12-4	many	TRBJ1-5	TGTGCCAGCAGTGCCGGCCCTGGGAGACAGCCCCAGCATTTT	CASSAGPGRQPQHF